This TCR beta chain stems from a study of blood T cells in healthy people across ages. General study points: With naive T cell percentage, TCR beta diversity showed a strong correlation.

Per sample, a minimum of 6 million PBMCs were isolated. Total RNA, at least 5 micrograms per sample, came from PBMCs. The germline CDR1 and CDR2 sequences are MNHEY and SVGEGT. Germline trimming cut 7 bases from V and 0 bases from J; bases unmatched to any gene: 10. The CDR3 length is 16 residues. Regarding this clonotype: Its antigen is unknown.

For the second PCR, which ran for about 7 to 12 cycles, a sample-barcoded 5' primer and a J-beta primer mix were used. Template switching added a 12-random-nucleotide identifier to every cDNA molecule. TCRdb re-derived calls from the 5' RACE reads in MiXCR, one entry per CDR3 protein. The profile shows roughly 2 million distinct CDR3 sequences, 49% of them singletons. The receptor was derived from a woman aged 40 to 55 in good health. The sample taken for sequencing was blood. This sequence joins TRBV6-2 or TRBV6-3 and TRBJ2-3; 7 bases fit TRBD2. CDR3 DNA sequence: TGTGCCAGCACCTTCGAAGCGGGGTCTAGCACAGATACGCAGTATTTT. It translates to CASTFEAGSSTDTQYF.